These T cell receptor beta chains were read from a single sample in a study of blood T cell repertoires in COVID-19. Clones were sequenced by immunoSEQ multiplex PCR, and TCRdb holds only the in-frame ones, with some missing. The data contain 110,000 to 150,000 clones, 65% to 80% of them singletons. The sequencing input was peripheral blood. These receptors originate from a man in his sixties with acute or convalescent COVID-19. Each CDR3 is given without its conserved first and last residue. Fields, in order: V gene, clone size, J gene, CDR3 protein. Only part of the rows carry a size: once, few, many, or a class if the clone is expanded.

V gene: TRBV30
clone size: .
J gene: TRBJ2-3
CDR3 protein: AWSVLLDTDTQY

V gene: TRBV6-5
clone size: .
J gene: TRBJ2-1
CDR3 protein: ASSSGGPTNEQF

V gene: TRBV2
clone size: .
J gene: TRBJ2-2
CDR3 protein: ASSGLARGELF

V gene: TRBV2
clone size: once
J gene: TRBJ2-1
CDR3 protein: ASSNQANNEQF

V gene: TRBV27
clone size: .
J gene: TRBJ1-4
CDR3 protein: ASSLLRGEKLF

V gene: TRBV3-1/TRBV3-2
clone size: .
J gene: TRBJ2-7
CDR3 protein: ASSQDKRLHYEQY

V gene: TRBV29-1
clone size: .
J gene: TRBJ2-5
CDR3 protein: SVVISGRETQY

V gene: TRBV18
clone size: .
J gene: TRBJ2-7
CDR3 protein: ASSPPRTGGYEQY

V gene: TRBV2
clone size: .
J gene: TRBJ2-5
CDR3 protein: ATKRSQLVTQY

V gene: TRBV6-5
clone size: .
J gene: TRBJ2-2
CDR3 protein: ASSYLGLAGAGELF

V gene: TRBV6-1
clone size: once
J gene: TRBJ2-5
CDR3 protein: ASSVVRTRSTEGTQY